These 24 T cell receptor beta chains came from one sample sequenced in a study of PD-1 blockade in classical Hodgkin lymphoma. Assay used: immunoSEQ multiplex PCR; TCRdb lists only in-frame clones, some missing. The top ten hold approximately 11% of the sample, which has about 37,000 clones, 76% seen once. All the patients suffered relapse after autologous stem cell transplantation, and brentuximab vedotin exposure differed. The sample consisted of peripheral blood mononuclear cells (PBMCs), taken at baseline. The receptors were gathered from a human donor with classical Hodgkin lymphoma.

V usage is TRBV5-4 and J usage is TRBJ2-5; D might be TRBD1 (8 bases). V was trimmed by 4 bases and J by 5 bases, leaving 15 bases between them. The CDR3 totals 14 residues. Germline CDR1 and CDR2: SGHNT and YYREEE (reference sequence). CDR3 sequence (DNA): TGTGCCAGCAGCATGGACAGGGAGGGCGAGACCCAGTACTTC. Protein product: CASSMDREGETQYF. The full variable domain, its missing parts supplied by reference TRBV5-4 and TRBJ2-5, is ETGVTQSPTHLIKTRGQQVTLRCSSQSGHNTVSWYQQALGQGPQFIFQYYREEENGRGNFPPRFSGLQFPNYSSELNVNALELDDSALYLCASSMDREGETQYFGPGTRLLVL.

V usage is TRBV15 and J usage is TRBJ2-3, with no clear D. From germline, CDR1 is LNHNV and CDR2 YYDKDF (reference sequence). The V end was cut by 0 bases, the J end by 8 bases, with 9 bases between. This CDR3 is built from 13 residues. CDR3 in DNA: TGTGCCACCAGCAGAGAGTACATTCGTACGCAGTATTTT. It is translated as CATSREYIRTQYF. Complete variable domain (other parts from reference TRBV15 and TRBJ2-3): DAMVIQNPRYQVTQFGKPVTLSCSQTLNHNVMYWYQQKSSQAPKLLFHYYDKDFNNEADTPDNFQSRRPNTSFCFLDIRSPGLGDTAMYLCATSREYIRTQYFGPGTRLTVL.

The genes are TRBV28 and TRBJ2-5; tentative D call: TRBD2 (6 bases). This CDR3 contains 17 residues. V gave up 7 bases and J gave up 5 bases, with 26 bases separating them. CDR1 and CDR2 from the germline V gene are MDHEN and SYDVKM. In DNA, the CDR3 is TGTGCCAGCACCCCATCCCGGAGTACTGGCCGGGGGGAGACCCAGTACTTC. Translating it yields CASTPSRSTGRGETQYF. The full variable domain, rest sourced from reference TRBV28 and TRBJ2-5, is DVKVTQSSRYLVKRTGEKVFLECVQDMDHENMFWYRQDPGLGLRLIYFSYDVKMKEKGDIPEGYSVSREKKERFSLILESASTNQTSMYLCASTPSRSTGRGETQYFGPGTRLLVL.

The chain is built from TRBV4-1 and TRBJ2-5; 8 nucleotides match TRBD2. The CDR3 sequence is 13 residues long. The germline V gene encodes CDR1 MGHRA and CDR2 YSYEKL. Losses at the gene ends were 6 bases for V and 4 bases for J; bases not matched to a gene: 4. CDR3 coding DNA: TGCGCCAGCAGGAGGCTAGCGGGAGAGACCCAGTACTTC. Amino acid sequence: CASRRLAGETQYF.

Written as DNA, the CDR3 is TGTGCCAGCAGTTACCTGTCCGGGGGCGGCAATCAGCCCCAGCATTTT. The encoded protein is CASSYLSGGGNQPQHF. The chain joins TRBV28 to TRBJ1-5, with a possible D match to TRBD1 (6 bases). The V gene lost 4 bases and the J gene lost 2 bases, with 15 bases spanning the gap. CDR3 size: 16 residues. The V gene's germline CDR1 is MDHEN and CDR2 SYDVKM.

The genes are TRBV28 and TRBJ2-7, with 7 bases identical to TRBD1. The CDR3 runs 15 residues. J gave up 1 base and V 8 bases, and 11 bases lay outside the gene matches. The germline gives CDR1 MDHEN, CDR2 SYDVKM. CDR3 protein: CASSGVGGRSYEQYF. CDR3 nucleotides: TGTGCCAGCTCGGGCGTAGGGGGCCGGTCCTACGAGCAGTACTTC. The full variable domain, its missing parts supplied by reference TRBV28 and TRBJ2-7, is DVKVTQSSRYLVKRTGEKVFLECVQDMDHENMFWYRQDPGLGLRLIYFSYDVKMKEKGDIPEGYSVSREKKERFSLILESASTNQTSMYLCASSGVGGRSYEQYFGPGTRLTVT.

The chain uses TRBV15 and TRBJ2-7; 7 nucleotides line up with TRBD2. With V trimmed by 3 bases and J by 2 bases, 4 bases remained unmatched. The CDR3 length is 14 residues. Germline CDR1 is LNHNV and CDR2 is YYDKDF (reference sequence). The CDR3 loop is CATSSGRSTYEQYF. CDR3 in DNA: TGTGCCACCAGCAGCGGGAGGTCTACCTACGAGCAGTACTTC.

The rearrangement joins TRBV11-3 to TRBJ1-1; 8 nucleotides match TRBD1. CDR1 and CDR2 from the germline V gene are SGHNT and YENEEA. This CDR3 region has 15 residues. Germline trimming cut 1 base from V and 1 base from J; bases unmatched to any gene: 2. CDR3 region: CASSLGGTGNTEAFF. CDR3 nucleotide sequence: TGTGCCAGCAGCTTAGGTGGGACAGGGAACACTGAAGCTTTCTTT.

V is TRBV19 and J is TRBJ2-2, with 10 bases that match TRBD1. The CDR3 has 14 residues. Germline assignment: CDR1 LNHDA and CDR2 SQIVND (reference sequence). With V trimmed by 6 bases and J by 7 bases, 5 bases remained unmatched. The CDR3 loop is CASRWDRGVGELFF. In DNA form, the CDR3 reads TGTGCCAGTAGGTGGGACAGGGGAGTCGGGGAGCTGTTTTTT.

The CDR3 loop reads CASSQGGLRRNEQFF. The DNA for the CDR3 is TGTGCCAGCAGCCAAGGAGGACTCCGGCGAAATGAGCAGTTCTTC. The chain uses TRBV14 and TRBJ2-1, with D possibly being TRBD2 (5 bases). This CDR3 spans 15 amino acids. Looked up from germline, CDR1 is SGHDN and CDR2 is FVKESK. Trimming took 1 base from V and 7 from J, leaving 14 bases between them.

V is TRBV9 and J is TRBJ2-6; D gene uncertain. CDR1 and CDR2 from the germline V gene are SGDLS and YYNGEE. The CDR3 covers 13 residues. Trimming removed 5 bases from V and 5 bases from J, with 8 bases in between. DNA for the CDR3: TGTGCCAGCAGTGCCATCTGGGCCAACGTCCTGACTTTC. It translates to CASSAIWANVLTF.

The rearrangement links TRBV7-8 to TRBJ1-5; D remains ambiguous. There are 12 residues in the CDR3. The V gene lost 5 bases and the J gene lost 0 bases, with 2 bases spanning the gap. Per germline, CDR1 SGHVS and CDR2 FQNEAQ. The CDR3: CASSRSNQPQHF. CDR3 coding DNA: TGTGCCAGCAGCCGTAGCAATCAGCCCCAGCATTTT.

The chain has TRBV5-1 and TRBJ2-5; 7 bases line up with TRBD1. The length of the CDR3 is 15 residues. With V trimmed by 5 bases and J by 4 bases, 11 bases remained unmatched. Per germline, CDR1 SGHRS and CDR2 YFSETQ. The CDR3 is CASRISTGQAETQYF. The CDR3 region has the DNA TGCGCCAGCAGGATATCGACAGGGCAAGCAGAGACCCAGTACTTC.

The CDR3 here is CASSMRTAGLAQHF. Written as DNA, the CDR3 is TGTGCCAGTAGTATGAGGACCGCTGGTTTAGCCCAGCATTTT. The chain couples TRBV19 to TRBJ1-5, with unresolved D. Germline assignment: CDR1 LNHDA and CDR2 SQIVND (reference sequence). The CDR3 has 14 residues. V was cut by 3 bases and J by 11 bases, with 17 bases left in between.

This clone was detected a few times. The chain has TRBV25-1 and TRBJ1-1; the match to TRBD1 covers 9 bases. The V gene's germline CDR1 is MGHDK and CDR2 SYGVNS. V shed 3 bases and J 6 bases; nucleotides not matched to a gene: 11. The CDR3 totals 16 residues. This CDR3 reads CASSDPYRGRASEAFF. The CDR3 nucleotides read TGTGCCAGCAGTGATCCATACAGGGGGCGCGCCTCTGAAGCTTTCTTT. The variable domain in full, completed from reference TRBV25-1 and TRBJ1-1, reads EADIYQTPRYLVIGTGKKITLECSQTMGHDKMYWYQQDPGMELHLIHYSYGVNSTEKGDLSSESTVSRIRTEHFPLTLESARPSHTSQYLCASSDPYRGRASEAFFGQGTRLTVV.

The rearrangement uses TRBV5-1 and TRBJ1-1; 8 bases are a match to TRBD1. In germline, CDR1 is SGHRS, CDR2 YFSETQ. The V segment lost 5 bases and the J segment 1 base; nucleotides outside the gene matches: 4. The CDR3 extends over 14 amino acids. In DNA, the CDR3 is TGCGCCAGCAGTTGGACAGGGCCGAACACTGAAGCTTTCTTT. This encodes CASSWTGPNTEAFF.

The gene calls are TRBV6-6 and TRBJ2-5, with TRBD1 matching over 8 bases. V gave up 6 bases and J gave up 2 bases; unmatched junction bases: 5. This CDR3 comprises 14 residues. Germline V CDR1 and CDR2: MNHNY, SVGAGI (reference sequence). CDR3 protein: CASRRQGNQETQYF. The CDR3 DNA sequence: TGTGCCAGCAGACGACAGGGGAATCAAGAGACCCAGTACTTC.

This clone came up once. The rearrangement uses TRBV5-6 and TRBJ1-5, with D possibly TRBD1 on 6 matching bases. V lost 4 bases, J lost 4 bases, and 18 bases lay in between. Germline CDR1 is SGHDT and CDR2 is YYEEEE. The CDR3 totals 16 residues. Here the CDR3 DNA reads TGTGCCAGCAGCATGGGGACATTACTTAATAATCAGCCCCAGCATTTT. This sequence encodes CASSMGTLLNNQPQHF.

The table lists this clone with a count of one. The V and J genes are TRBV18 and TRBJ1-5; D is unresolved. This CDR3 is built from 13 residues. V shed 3 bases and J shed 5 bases, with 8 bases lying between them. Germline-derived CDR1 and CDR2 are KGHSH and LQKENI. The CDR3 DNA is TGTGCCAGCTCACCGGCGACCTATCAGCCCCAGCATTTT. It codes for CASSPATYQPQHF.

Only a few counts were recorded for this clone. V is TRBV5-1 and J is TRBJ1-1; D might be TRBD1 (5 bases). Germline loops: CDR1 SGHRS, CDR2 YFSETQ. The CDR3 covers 15 residues. Trimming stripped 0 bases from V and 5 bases from J, with 14 bases between. The CDR3 is CASSLGQPKRTEAFF. In DNA form, the CDR3 reads TGCGCCAGCAGCTTGGGACAGCCCAAAAGGACTGAAGCTTTCTTT.

This chain uses TRBV11-3 with TRBJ2-7; D unclear. V shed 2 bases and J shed 0 bases, with 8 bases lying between them. The CDR3 sequence is 14 residues long. CDR1 is SGHNT, CDR2 YENEEA, per germline. Here the CDR3 reads CASSLTGPSYEQYF. CDR3 coding DNA: TGTGCCAGCAGCTTAACGGGCCCCTCCTACGAGCAGTACTTC. The complete variable domain, with remaining parts taken from reference TRBV11-3 and TRBJ2-7, reads EAGVVQSPRYKIIEKKQPVAFWCNPISGHNTLYWYLQNLGQGPELLIRYENEEAVDDSQLPKDRFSAERLKGVDSTLKIQPAELGDSAVYLCASSLTGPSYEQYFGPGTRLTVT.

This clone came up once. This sequence joins TRBV6-5 and TRBJ2-6, with D unresolved. The V end lost 6 bases, the J end lost 12 bases, and 12 bases lay between the germline ends. Germline V CDR1 and CDR2: MNHEY, SVGAGI. The CDR3 contains 12 residues. The CDR3 loop is CASSLKNGVLTF. CDR3 sequence (DNA): TGTGCCAGCAGCCTGAAAAACGGCGTCCTGACTTTC.

This clone was seen just once. The junction departs from germline at one end; a sequencing error may be responsible. The same CDR3 also results from other DNA sequences found in this sample. This rearrangement joins TRBV7-2 to TRBJ2-1; 7 nucleotides match TRBD2. The germline V gene encodes CDR1 SGHTA and CDR2 FQGNSA. The length of the CDR3 is 14 residues. The DNA for the CDR3 is TGTGCCAGCAACTTTGGACTAGTCTACAATGAACAGTTCTTC. This sequence encodes CASNFGLVYNEQFF.

This clone was observed a few times. The chain recombines TRBV2 with TRBJ1-1; maybe TRBD1 (6 bases). The germline gives CDR1 SNHLY, CDR2 FYNNEI. The V and J ends lost 10 bases and 5 bases respectively, with 11 bases between them. The CDR3 is 11 residues long. The CDR3 loop reads CAIRQETEAFF. The CDR3 DNA sequence: TGTGCCATAAGACAGGAAACTGAAGCTTTCTTT.